Listed here is a single T cell receptor beta chain. The target of this receptor is not known. Qualities for individual bases were not recorded, and no much larger clone is one base off. The cohort was made up of around 720 healthy bone marrow donors. All cohort members were sampled while nominally healthy, although unrecorded immune exposures were likely present. The donor was CMV seropositive and was included in the group of approximately 300 seropositive cohort members. A peripheral blood sample was collected from each donor, and TCR beta sequencing was performed on peripheral blood mononuclear cells. Genomic DNA extraction from the blood cell samples was performed with the Qiagen DNeasy Blood Extraction Kit. After removal of 8 bases from V and 6 bases from J, the junction retains 12 bases not matched to a gene. Measured from the cysteine to the phenylalanine, the CDR3 is 14 residues long. Only the CDR3 part of the read is kept: 42 bases, read in frame from the first base. For CDR1 and CDR2, the germline V gene (reference sequence) lists GTSNPN and SVGIG.

Library preparation employed the immunoSEQ multiplex PCR assay. For the multiplex PCR, a mixture combining 60 forward primers for TCR Vbeta segments and 13 reverse primers for TCR Jbeta segments was used. The CDR3 region of rearranged TCR beta genes was amplified from genomic DNA by a multiplex PCR assay. The amplified TCR beta libraries were sequenced on the Illumina HiSeq System as 87-base-pair reads. Under the source paper's analysis protocol: A later analysis tallied 75 million to 95 million unique TCR beta chains across the 700 or so repertoires, and approximately 12 million of those chains were shared by two or more donors. A nearest-neighbor algorithm error-corrected the raw reads and collapsed the reads into unique sequences, merging closely related sequences to remove PCR and sequencing errors. To assign V, D and J gene segments, CDR3 sequences were aligned to IMGT reference sequences. For a sequence to be retained, at least a six-nucleotide match to both a V gene segment and a J gene segment was required. A rearrangement counted as productive if the CDR3 had no stop codons and remained in frame with V and J, and every other rearrangement counted as non-productive. CDR3 was defined by IMGT convention, running from the second conserved V-encoded cysteine to the conserved J-encoded phenylalanine. In an earlier analysis of more than 550 of the donors, sequences lacking an unambiguous match to a single V gene segment were excluded. An earlier analysis of roughly 590 of the donors called V segments functional above 56.7% productive rearrangements and segregating when the between-donor standard deviation exceeded 5%. To diagnose cytomegalovirus status from the catalog of TCR beta chain sequences, a statistical classification framework was built. In a later analysis, V and J genes were assigned by comparing TCR nucleotide sequences against IMGT/GENE-DB human TR gene sequences. A later analysis assigned CDR3 sequences and most-parsimonious VDJ recombination scenarios with the TCRdist pipeline. In a later analysis, every TCR beta chain was defined by the combination of its CDR3 amino acid sequence and its V-gene family, and reads without a unique V-gene family were dropped. To address suspected cross-contamination and a sequencing artifact, a later analysis removed approximately 600 highly shared, low-generation-probability nucleotide sequences. In a later analysis, a clonal expansion index for each public chain was calculated from normalized within-repertoire ranks of inferred template counts. In a later analysis, generation probabilities were computed with a VDJ recombination model fitted to out-of-frame rearrangements, and the resulting probabilities were checked against IGoR. In a later analysis, hypergeometric tests were used to score TCR-TCR, TCR-HLA and TCR-CMV co-occurrence, with a repertoire-size bias correction applied to TCR pairs. In a later analysis, false discovery rates were estimated by permuting HLA or CMV assignments 20 times. In a later analysis, co-occurring TCRs were grouped with DBSCAN, and TCRdist sequence similarity was added when clustering was performed within HLA-allele-positive subsets. Co-occurrence clustering excluded repertoires with fewer than 30,000 or more than 120,000 public chains, plus five with anomalous nucleotide sharing. In its TCRdb copy, this immuneACCESS table keeps in-frame sequences only and misses some clones. Where compared with another copy, unresolved V genes explain less than half of these, and the others have no known cause. That table furnishes V, J and clone size, whereas the DNA furnished D and trimming. A total of 95,000 to 120,000 clones appear in this sample, about 68% of them only once. About 4.2% of the sample rests with the top ten.

The entry originates in a study of cytomegalovirus exposure and HLA in healthy donors (TCRdb year 2017). A note on the overall study: In an earlier analysis of roughly 590 of the donors, 250 to 350 Gb of sequence data and 100 million or so unique TCR beta sequences from 150 million to 200 million T cells were reported. Among about 410 genotyped donors of the cohort, an average of roughly 230,000 unique TCR beta nucleotide sequences was sequenced per donor, of which about 18% were non-productive. An early release covering about 600 HLA-typed donors comprised around 300 gigabases of sequencing data and some 79 million unique TCR sequences. HLA typing included class I and class II loci at four-digit resolution. A later genetic analysis used genome-wide SNP genotypes for about 60% of the 666 donors, treating that subset as a discovery cohort. An earlier analysis of nearly 600 of the donors applied high-throughput TCR beta sequencing to assess whether each TCR beta V gene segment acted as functional or pseudogenic. Rather than drawing on any new phenotypic data, the later analysis identified candidate immune exposures from TCR beta sequences and the way those sequences occurred across donors. The study used immunosequencing to profile the T cell repertoires of about 670 subjects and linked those repertoires to cytomegalovirus serostatus. Alongside the repertoire data, information on donor age, sex, ethnicity and CMV serostatus was compiled. Besides the first cohort of 550 to 750 subjects, a separate validation cohort made up of roughly 120 different subjects was used. To predict cytomegalovirus infection status, the study combined high-throughput TCR immunosequencing, statistical association of individual TCRs with disease status, and machine learning. About five DR-DQ haplotypes were handled as single units for association and clustering, since linkage in the cohort was strong. All discovery cohort repertoires had been generated using a single sequencing platform. Among the roughly 400 genotyped donors, around 79% belonged to the genetic ancestry cluster associated with self-reported Caucasian donors. The study aimed to test whether cataloging public T cell receptors could reveal signatures of past pathogen exposure. Typing coverage differed by locus: A, B, C, DRB1 and DQB1 were typed in roughly 620-640 donors, DQA1 in 522, DPA1 in roughly 590, and DPB1 in just under 480. To study patterns of TCR occurrence, a later analysis re-analyzed previously published TCR beta repertoires from 650 to 750 donors and added high-resolution HLA genotyping.

Study-wide conclusions, independent of this receptor: A further reported finding was that TCR beta sequences accurately predicted the HLA-A and HLA-B alleles for most subjects in the first cohort. Most CMV-associated TCR beta chains appeared to be HLA-restricted in a later analysis, and the HLA associations seemed to be driven largely by CMV exposure. HLA typing was unavailable for some donors at each locus, so association tests used only the typed subset. The only immune exposure information available for the cohort was CMV serostatus. Three of the identified cytomegalovirus-associated TCR beta chains were confirmed in vitro to be specific for cytomegalovirus antigens. The classifier was reported to diagnose cytomegalovirus status with high specificity and sensitivity in both the original and validation cohorts. Some IMGT-functional V segments, including TRBV6-2 and TRBV6-3, could not be distinguished by the 87-base-pair reads and were therefore excluded. Across donors, most TCR sequences were observed very rarely, whereas some public TCRs were present in many individuals. An association between a missense DCLRE1C variant and V-gene and J-gene trimming of TCR beta chains was found in a later genetic analysis and replicated in an independent cohort. The presence/absence analyses assumed that sequencing depth was roughly uniform across donors, and that assumption may not be true. The earlier analysis of a few hundred of the donors excluded roughly 17 rarely observed V segments, including chromosome 9 orphons, because counts were too low. Correlated functional status among segregating V segments might be attributable to linkage disequilibrium, but an unknown experimental factor could not be ruled out. This cohort had only TCR beta chains sequenced, and the lack of alpha or paired-chain data limited which features could be detected. In a later analysis, 16,951 TCR beta sequences were associated with specific HLA alleles at a false discovery rate of 0.05. In a later analysis, HLA-associated TCR beta chains were found to be more clonally expanded and to have lower generation probabilities than equally common non-associated chains. When HLA alleles, especially DR and DQ, strongly co-occurred, TCR associations were difficult to assign to individual alleles. According to a later analysis, parvovirus B19, influenza, CMV and Epstein-Barr virus appeared linked to several top co-occurrence clusters. Broadly in line with IMGT annotations, most TCR beta V segments showed up in productive rearrangements about 87% or about 30% of the time in an earlier analysis of roughly 590 of the donors. A total of 164 TCR beta chains were listed by the study as associated with cytomegalovirus. According to a later genetic analysis, donors in an Asian-associated ancestry cluster had fewer N-insertions in productive TCRs than the approximately 610-donor mean. It was suggested by the authors that the approach could potentially be generalized to other disease states and immunological phenotypes. In a later analysis, TCR association rates were found to vary across HLA loci, with the most associated TCRs seen for DRB1 alleles and the fewest for HLA-C alleles. A cluster of highly shared sequence variants was judged likely to represent a technical artifact of the sequencing pipeline.

The chain was built from TRBV30 and TRBJ1-4; 7 of the junction bases match TRBD1. The specimen sequenced was PBMCs. The sequence was obtained from a middle-aged woman in good health and CMV-seropositive. The CDR3 in this case is CASDDRVGDEKLFF. The DNA is TGTGCCAGCGATGACAGGGTTGGGGATGAAAAACTGTTTTTT.